Given below is one TCR beta chain in context. Its antigen is not known. This specimen comes from a study of blood T cells in healthy people across ages. The overall study: About one barcoded beta molecule per two T cells was captured by template switching.

Study results and caveats: Possibly confounding the expanded clonotype changes was the fact that donor CMV status was unknown. More naive CD4+ cells and higher diversity were found in long-lived than in aged donors.

A second about 6 to 12 cycle PCR used barcoded and J-beta primers. TCRdb re-analysed the 5' RACE reads in MiXCR, keeping a single row per CDR3 protein. The sample yields roughly 2 million distinct CDR3 sequences, around 48% seen once. Sequencing was carried out using blood. The receptor's source is a woman in her thirties or forties in good health.

The CDR3 loop reads CSASGRVTGKTYSNQPQHF. DNA of the CDR3: TGCAGTGCTAGTGGACGTGTGACGGGCAAGACCTATAGCAATCAGCCCCAGCATTTT. The J gene is TRBJ1-5, the V gene TRBV20-1; D is unresolved. The CDR3 runs to 19 residues. From germline, CDR1 is DFQATT and CDR2 SNEGSKA (reference sequence). The germline V and J ends were trimmed by 3 bases and 0 bases, with 24 bases remaining between them.